One T cell receptor beta chain is described in this entry. This specimen belongs to a study of human T cells and chemical hapten exposure. Study overall: The study sensitized with 2% DPC on a 2 cm by 2 cm patch of upper inner arm skin.

MiXCR, run by TCRdb on the RACE reads, gives a single entry per CDR3 protein. The sample lists over 55,000 distinct CDR3 sequences; around 12% were seen once. Sample time point: patch test 3, about 24 weeks after DPC sensitization. The treatment: therapeutic diphenylcyclopropenone sensitization with weekly scalp DPC. Every patch test was put on after a blood sample was taken. Total RNA was isolated from whole blood that had not been fractionated. This TCR derives from a man younger than 40 with alopecia areata. Some clones in this sample may be carry-over from other donors' samples. Sequenced material: whole blood, taken in connection with sensitization to the hapten diphenylcyclopropenone (DPC).

CDR3 nucleotide sequence: TGTGCCAGCAGCTTAACTGGGGGTAGCAATCAGCCCCAGCATTTT. Residues: CASSLTGGSNQPQHF. The chain recombines TRBV7-2 with TRBJ1-5; TRBD1 is a possible D gene (5 bases). Trimming took 2 bases from V and 0 from J, leaving 8 bases between them. Germline V gives CDR1 SGHTA, CDR2 FQGNSA. The CDR3 totals 15 residues. The variable domain in full, with the rest retrieved from reference TRBV7-2 and TRBJ1-5, is GAGVSQSPSNKVTEKGKDVELRCDPISGHTALYWYRQSLGQGLEFLIYFQGNSAPDKSGLPSDRFSAERTGGSVSTLTIQRTQQEDSAVYLCASSLTGGSNQPQHFGDGTRLSIL.